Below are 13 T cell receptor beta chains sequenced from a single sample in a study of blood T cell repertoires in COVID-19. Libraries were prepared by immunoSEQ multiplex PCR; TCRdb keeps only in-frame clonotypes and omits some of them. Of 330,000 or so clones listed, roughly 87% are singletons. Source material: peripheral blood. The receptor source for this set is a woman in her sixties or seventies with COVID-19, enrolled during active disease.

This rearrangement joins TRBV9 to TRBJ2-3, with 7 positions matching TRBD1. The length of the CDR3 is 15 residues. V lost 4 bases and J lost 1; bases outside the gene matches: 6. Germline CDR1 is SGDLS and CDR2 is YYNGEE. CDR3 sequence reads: CASSLHQGGTDTQYF. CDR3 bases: TGTGCCAGCAGCCTACACCAGGGGGGCACAGATACGCAGTATTTT.

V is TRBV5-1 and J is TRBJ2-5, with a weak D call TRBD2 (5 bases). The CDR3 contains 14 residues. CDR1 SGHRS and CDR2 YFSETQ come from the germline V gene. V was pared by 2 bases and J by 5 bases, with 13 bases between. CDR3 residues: CASSFRGTPETQYF. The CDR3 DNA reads TGCGCCAGCAGCTTTCGGGGAACCCCGGAGACCCAGTACTTC. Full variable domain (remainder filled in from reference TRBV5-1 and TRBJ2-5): KAGVTQTPRYLIKTRGQQVTLSCSPISGHRSVSWYQQTPGQGLQFLFEYFSETQRNKGNFPGRFSGRQFSNSRSEMNVSTLELGDSALYLCASSFRGTPETQYFGPGTRLLVL.

The CDR3, as DNA: TGTGCCAGTAGACTAGCGGGGGCCTCAACCGGGGAGCTGTTTTTT. Its protein product is CASRLAGASTGELFF. The chain has TRBV19 and TRBJ2-2; 11 bases align to TRBD2. There are 15 residues in the CDR3. V trimming: 6 bases; J trimming: 5 bases; junction bases outside the gene matches: 5. CDR1 is LNHDA, CDR2 SQIVND, per germline (reference sequence).

CDR3 in DNA: TGTGCCAGCAGCTCGGTGGTGGAACAGATGAACACTGAAGCTTTCTTT. Amino acid sequence: CASSSVVEQMNTEAFF. The chain recombines TRBV12-1 with TRBJ1-1; the DNA was not compared with TRBD1, the D call given in the table. TRBV12-1 corresponds to a pseudogene. The CDR3 covers 16 residues.

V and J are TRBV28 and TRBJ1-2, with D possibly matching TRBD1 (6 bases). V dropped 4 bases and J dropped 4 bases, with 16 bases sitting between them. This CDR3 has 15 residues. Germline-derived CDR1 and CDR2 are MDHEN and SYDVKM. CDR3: CASSSDPRGAYGYTF. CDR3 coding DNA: TGTGCCAGCAGTTCGGACCCTCGGGGGGCCTATGGCTACACCTTC.

In DNA form, the CDR3 reads TGTGCCAGCAGTTATCGCAGGGCCCAGAGTGGCTACACCTTC. This gives the protein CASSYRRAQSGYTF. The chain links TRBV6-5 to TRBJ1-2, with D perhaps matching TRBD1 (5 bases). Germline CDR1 and CDR2: MNHEY and SVGAGI. V lost 3 bases and J 7 bases, leaving 15 bases between the germline ends. The length of the CDR3 is 14 residues.

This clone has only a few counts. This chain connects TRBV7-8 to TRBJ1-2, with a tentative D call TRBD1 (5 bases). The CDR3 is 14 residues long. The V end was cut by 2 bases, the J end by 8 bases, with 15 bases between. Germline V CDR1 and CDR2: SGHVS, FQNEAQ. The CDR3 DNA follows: TGTGCCAGCAGCTTAAAGGGGTGGCTCAGGGGCTACACCTTC. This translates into CASSLKGWLRGYTF.

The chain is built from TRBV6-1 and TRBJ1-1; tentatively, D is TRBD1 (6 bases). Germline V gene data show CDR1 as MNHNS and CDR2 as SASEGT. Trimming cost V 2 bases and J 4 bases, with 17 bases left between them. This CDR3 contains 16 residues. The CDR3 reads CASSEPYRGARTEAFF. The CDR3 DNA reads TGTGCCAGCAGTGAACCCTATCGGGGGGCGCGCACTGAAGCTTTCTTT.

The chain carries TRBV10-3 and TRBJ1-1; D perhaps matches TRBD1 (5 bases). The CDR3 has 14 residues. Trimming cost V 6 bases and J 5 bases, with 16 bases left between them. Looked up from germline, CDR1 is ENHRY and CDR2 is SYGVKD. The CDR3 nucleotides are TGTGCCATCAGCTTGGACACAATGGTGACTGAAGCTTTCTTT. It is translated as CAISLDTMVTEAFF.

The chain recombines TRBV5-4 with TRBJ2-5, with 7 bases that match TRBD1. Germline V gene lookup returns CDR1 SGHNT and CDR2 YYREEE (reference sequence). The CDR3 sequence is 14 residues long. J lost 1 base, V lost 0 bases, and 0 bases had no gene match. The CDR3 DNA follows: TGTGCCAGCAGCTTGGACAGGGGCCAAGAGACCCAGTACTTC. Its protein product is CASSLDRGQETQYF.

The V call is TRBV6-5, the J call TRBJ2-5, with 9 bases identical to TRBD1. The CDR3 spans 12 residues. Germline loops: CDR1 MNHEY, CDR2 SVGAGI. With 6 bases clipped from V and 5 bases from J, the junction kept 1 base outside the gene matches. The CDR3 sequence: CASRGTGETQYF. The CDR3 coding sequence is TGTGCCAGCAGGGGGACAGGGGAGACCCAGTACTTC.

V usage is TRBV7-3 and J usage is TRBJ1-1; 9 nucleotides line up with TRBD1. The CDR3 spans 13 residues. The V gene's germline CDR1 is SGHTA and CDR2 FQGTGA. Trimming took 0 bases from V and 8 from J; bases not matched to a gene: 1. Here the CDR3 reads CASSLTGQGEAFF. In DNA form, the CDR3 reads TGTGCCAGCAGCTTAACGGGACAGGGAGAAGCTTTCTTT.

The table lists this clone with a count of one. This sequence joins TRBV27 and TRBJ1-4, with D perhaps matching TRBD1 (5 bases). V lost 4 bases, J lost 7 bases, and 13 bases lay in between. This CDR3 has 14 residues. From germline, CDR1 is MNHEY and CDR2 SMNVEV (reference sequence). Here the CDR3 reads CASSSRVSVEKLFF. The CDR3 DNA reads TGTGCCAGCAGTTCCAGGGTCTCGGTTGAAAAACTGTTTTTT.